This TCR beta chain emerged from a study of cytomegalovirus exposure and HLA in healthy donors. General observations from the study: Previous analysis showed most TCR beta V segments were productive about 90% or about 30% of the time. Later, TCR association rates were found to vary by HLA locus, highest for DRB1 and lowest for HLA-C.

About this clone: Its matching antigen is unknown.

The PCR used 60 Vbeta and 13 Jbeta primers. The repertoire was sequenced with immunoSEQ multiplex PCR; TCRdb's copy has only in-frame clones and lacks some. Its clone listing holds 100,000 to 150,000 clones. Sequencing was carried out using PBMCs. This clonotype originated in a man aged 30 to 45 in good health and CMV-seronegative.

CDR3 in amino acids: CASSVGPGDEQYF. In DNA, the CDR3 is TGTGCCAGCAGCGTAGGTCCAGGGGACGAGCAGTACTTC. V usage is TRBV9 and J usage is TRBJ2-7, with D tentatively TRBD1 (6 bases). CDR3 length: 13 residues. CDR1 and CDR2 from the germline V gene are SGDLS and YYNGEE. Trimming left V 0 bases short and J 5 bases short, with 9 bases between.